A single sample is the source of the 17 T cell receptor beta chains below, sequenced in a study of T-cell reconstitution after alpha-beta-depleted transplantation in children. Preparation of the TCRbeta library was carried out with unique molecular identifiers. A single record per CDR3 protein comes from TCRdb applying MiXCR to the PCR reads. This sample has about 340,000 distinct CDR3 sequences, with about a tenth found just once. Source: PBMCs from the stem cell graft donor, taken from the stem cell graft. The receptors originated from a human donor who donated a stem cell graft to a child with acute lymphoblastic leukemia.

This chain uses TRBV29-1 with TRBJ1-1; the match to TRBD1 covers 7 bases. CDR1 is SQVTM and CDR2 is ANQGSEA in the germline V gene. The J segment lost 5 bases and the V segment lost 6 bases, leaving 3 bases of the junction unmatched. CDR3 size: 11 residues. The CDR3 loop reads CSVTGITEAFF. The CDR3 coding sequence is TGCAGCGTGACAGGGATTACTGAAGCTTTCTTT.

This clonotype was found a few times. V and J are TRBV7-3 and TRBJ2-7; the D call may be TRBD1 or TRBD2 (6 bases each). Germline V gene lookup returns CDR1 SGHTA and CDR2 FQGTGA. The CDR3 is 15 residues long. V lost 0 bases and J 4 bases, leaving 13 bases between the germline ends. This CDR3 is CASSLTGGGRYEQYF. The CDR3 DNA follows: TGTGCCAGCAGCTTAACAGGAGGGGGGAGGTACGAGCAGTACTTC.

The genes are TRBV6-5 and TRBJ1-1; weak D call: TRBD1 (5 bases). The CDR3 is made up of 14 amino acids. The germline V and J ends were trimmed by 4 bases and 2 bases, with 11 bases remaining between them. Germline CDR1 is MNHEY and CDR2 is SVGAGI. CDR3 DNA sequence: TGTGCCAGCAGTTTCCGGGGGATAAACACTGAAGCTTTCTTT. It translates to CASSFRGINTEAFF.

This clonotype has just a few counts. V gene TRBV27 combines with J gene TRBJ2-1, with a tentative D call TRBD2 (6 bases). The CDR3 covers 17 residues. Germline CDR1 MNHEY, CDR2 SMNVEV (reference sequence). V lost 6 bases and J 0 bases, leaving 18 bases between the germline ends. CDR3 region: CASSLTGSGGSYNEQFF. CDR3 DNA sequence: TGTGCCAGCAGCCTGACGGGTAGCGGAGGCTCCTACAATGAGCAGTTCTTC.

There are a few counts of this clonotype. The rearrangement uses TRBV7-9 and TRBJ2-4; weak D call: TRBD2 (6 bases). The CDR3 extends over 17 amino acids. Trimming removed 0 bases at V and 0 bases at J, with 12 bases between. Germline V gene sequence: CDR1 SEHNR, CDR2 FQNEAQ (reference sequence). This CDR3 reads CASSLAEGSLAKNIQYF. The CDR3 DNA follows: TGTGCCAGCAGCTTAGCGGAGGGCAGCTTAGCCAAAAACATTCAGTACTTC.

This clonotype was recorded many times. J is TRBJ2-3 and V is TRBV7-9; the D is unclear. The germline V gene encodes CDR1 SEHNR and CDR2 FQNEAQ (reference sequence). The CDR3 extends over 14 amino acids. Between the trimmed V and J ends, which lost 3 bases and 0 bases, there was a span of 7 bases. This chain's CDR3 is CASSFFTSTDTQYF. The CDR3 nucleotides read TGTGCCAGCAGCTTCTTCACTAGCACAGATACGCAGTATTTT.

Only a few counts were recorded for this clonotype. This rearrangement joins TRBV7-3 to TRBJ2-2, with 12 bases lining up with TRBD2. The CDR3 covers 18 residues. Germline CDR1 reads SGHTA; CDR2 reads FQGTGA. The J segment lost 5 bases and the V segment lost 9 bases, leaving 16 bases of the junction unmatched. CDR3 sequence: CARRRASGRAEETGELFF. The CDR3 bases are TGTGCCAGACGGAGGGCTAGCGGGAGGGCCGAGGAGACCGGGGAGCTGTTTTTT.

This rearrangement joins TRBV24-1 to TRBJ2-5; D uncertain. V was clipped by 4 bases and J by 5 bases, with 10 bases between them. The CDR3 sequence is 13 residues long. Germline values: CDR1 KGHDR, CDR2 SFDVKD. CDR3 in DNA: TGTGCCACCAGTGACTCGGCGATCGAGACCCAGTACTTC. Translated: CATSDSAIETQYF.

The chain is built from TRBV7-3 and TRBJ1-1; D is undetermined. V lost 2 bases and J lost 2, with 9 bases in between. CDR3 length equals 14 residues. The germline V gene has CDR1 SGHTA and CDR2 FQGTGA. In nucleotides, the CDR3 is TGTGCCAGCAGCTTATCGTCCAGTAACACTGAAGCTTTCTTT. Encoded protein: CASSLSSSNTEAFF.

The chain's CDR3 is CASSFQTSGVNEQFF. The CDR3 DNA is TGTGCCAGCAGCTTCCAGACTAGCGGGGTGAATGAGCAGTTCTTC. V usage is TRBV7-2 and J usage is TRBJ2-1, with 11 bases fitting TRBD2. The V gene's germline CDR1 is SGHTA and CDR2 FQGNSA. Trimming cost V 3 bases and J 7 bases; bases outside gene matches: 5. This CDR3 is built from 15 residues.

This clonotype turned up a few times. The rearrangement joins TRBV9 to TRBJ2-2; D may be TRBD2 (5 bases). The CDR3 is made up of 17 amino acids. Germline V CDR1 and CDR2: SGDLS, YYNGEE. V shed 3 bases and J shed 0 bases, with 15 bases lying between them. CDR3: CASSGPLRGANTGELFF. The DNA of the CDR3 is TGTGCCAGCAGCGGGCCCCTTCGGGGTGCGAACACCGGGGAGCTGTTTTTT.

This chain uses TRBV20-1 with TRBJ1-1; D is possibly TRBD1 (5 bases). Germline CDR1 reads DFQATT; CDR2 reads SNEGSKA (reference sequence). The CDR3 contains 11 residues. Trimming shortened V by 6 bases and J by 11 bases, and 16 bases separated the two germline ends. CDR3 in amino acids: CSAQRQTEAFF. In DNA, the CDR3 is TGCAGTGCCCAAAGACAGACGGAGGCTTTCTTT.

The chain has TRBV12-3 or TRBV12-4 and TRBJ2-2; the D gene could be TRBD1 or TRBD2 (6 bases each). This CDR3 has 14 residues. The germline V and J ends were trimmed by 4 bases and 6 bases, with 12 bases remaining between them. CDR3 residues: CASSSPGEAGELFF. DNA for the CDR3: TGTGCCAGCAGTTCGCCAGGGGAGGCCGGGGAGCTGTTTTTT.

This clonotype was seen at least ten times. The chain joins TRBV6-6 to TRBJ1-4; D remains unclear. V lost 3 bases and J 7 bases, leaving 9 bases between the germline ends. CDR1 MNHNY and CDR2 SVGAGI come from the germline V gene (reference sequence). There are 13 residues in the CDR3. In nucleotides, the CDR3 is TGTGCCAGCAGTTATAGGTGGAGTGAAAAACTGTTTTTT. It yields the protein CASSYRWSEKLFF.

Many counts were recorded for this clonotype. The chain links TRBV15 to TRBJ2-6, with no clear D. The CDR3 length is 16 residues. Germline V gives CDR1 LNHNV, CDR2 YYDKDF (reference sequence). Trimming left V 0 bases short and J 0 bases short, with 6 bases between. The CDR3 spells CATSRDPLSGANVLTF. CDR3 coding DNA: TGTGCCACCAGCAGAGATCCTCTCTCTGGGGCCAACGTCCTGACTTTC.

V is TRBV28 and J is TRBJ2-1; D perhaps matches TRBD1 (6 bases). The V gene's germline CDR1 is MDHEN and CDR2 SYDVKM. The CDR3 is 16 amino acids. V was trimmed by 5 bases and J by 4 bases, leaving 18 bases between them. CDR3 sequence (DNA): TGTGCCAGCAGTACCACCGGGACACCACCTTACAATGAGCAGTTCTTC. Amino acids: CASSTTGTPPYNEQFF.

The chain uses TRBV29-1 and TRBJ1-2, with D maybe TRBD1 (6 bases). Trimming stripped 6 bases from V and 2 bases from J, with 16 bases between. Germline CDR1 SQVTM, CDR2 ANQGSEA. The CDR3 is made up of 14 amino acids. The CDR3 nucleotides are TGCAGCGTGCCGGATGGGACACCGAACTATGGCTACACCTTC. Its translation: CSVPDGTPNYGYTF.